Below are 20 T cell receptor beta chains sequenced from a single sample in a study of blood T cell repertoires in COVID-19. Only in-frame clones appear in the TCRdb table, and some are missing; sequencing was by immunoSEQ multiplex PCR. Of 450,000 to 500,000 clones listed, roughly nine tenths are singletons. Sample: PBMCs or T cells enriched from blood (not recorded which). These receptors all come from a woman younger than 35 who had recovered from COVID-19.

The genes are TRBV5-4 and TRBJ2-7; D not resolved. Germline CDR1 is SGHNT and CDR2 is YYREEE (reference sequence). The CDR3 extends over 14 amino acids. V lost 0 bases and J 2 bases, leaving 9 bases between the germline ends. The CDR3 protein is CASSLEIATYEQYF. For the CDR3, the DNA is TGTGCCAGCAGCTTGGAAATAGCCACCTACGAGCAGTACTTC.

As DNA, the CDR3 is TGTGCCAGCAAAGCGGGGGGGGCCGACAATGAGCAGTTCTTC. Its protein product is CASKAGGADNEQFF. The J gene is TRBJ2-1, the V gene TRBV2; TRBD2 agrees at 10 bases. Trimming cost V 7 bases and J 5 bases; bases outside gene matches: 5. The CDR3 contains 14 residues. The germline gives CDR1 SNHLY, CDR2 FYNNEI. Full variable domain (outside the CDR3, taken from reference TRBV2 and TRBJ2-1): EPEVTQTPSHQVTQMGQEVILRCVPISNHLYFYWYRQILGQKVEFLVSFYNNEISEKSEIFDDQFSVERPDGSNFTLKIRSTKLEDSAMYFCASKAGGADNEQFFGPGTRLTVL.

The DNA of the CDR3 is TGCAGCGTTCTCTGGGAGAATGGCTACACCTTC. It is translated as CSVLWENGYTF. This rearrangement joins TRBV29-1 to TRBJ1-2; D is undetermined. The germline V and J ends were trimmed by 5 bases and 6 bases, with 10 bases remaining between them. This CDR3 comprises 11 residues. CDR1 SQVTM and CDR2 ANQGSEA come from the germline V gene. The whole variable domain, remainder taken from reference TRBV29-1 and TRBJ1-2, is SAVISQKPSRDICQRGTSLTIQCQVDSQVTMMFWYRQQPGQSLTLIATANQGSEATYESGFVIDKFPISRPNLTFSTLTVSNMSPEDSSIYLCSVLWENGYTFGSGTRLTVV.

The chain joins TRBV2 to TRBJ1-2; D ambiguous. Germline V lookup: CDR1 SNHLY, CDR2 FYNNEI. V gave up 8 bases and J gave up 4 bases, with 14 bases separating them. This CDR3 region has 13 residues. This chain's CDR3 is CASAGKGVYGYTF. The CDR3 DNA reads as TGTGCCAGCGCGGGGAAGGGTGTCTATGGCTACACCTTC.

This clone has a single count. The V and J genes are TRBV11-2 and TRBJ2-1; 11 bases are a match to TRBD2. From germline, CDR1 is SGHAT and CDR2 FQNNGV. V lost 2 bases, J lost 6 bases, and 9 bases stayed unmatched. There are 17 residues in the CDR3. The CDR3 DNA sequence: TGTGCCAGCAGCTTAAGGGCTAGCGGGGGGCCACCCAATGAGCAGTTCTTC. Translation: CASSLRASGGPPNEQFF.

This chain connects TRBV19 to TRBJ1-2; no definite D call. The CDR3 contains 12 residues. V was shortened by 7 bases and J by 5 bases, with 11 bases between the two germline ends. CDR1 and CDR2 from the germline V gene are LNHDA and SQIVND (reference sequence). The CDR3 DNA follows: TGTGCCAGTACGGAGAGGCGGTATGGCTACACCTTC. It specifies CASTERRYGYTF.

V is TRBV27 and J is TRBJ1-6, with TRBD1 identical over 7 bases. The CDR3 consists of 14 residues. V shed 6 bases and J 9 bases; nucleotides not matched to a gene: 8. Germline V gene sequence: CDR1 MNHEY, CDR2 SMNVEV (reference sequence). CDR3 loop: CASRFTGVGSPLHF. CDR3 in DNA: TGTGCCAGCAGGTTCACAGGGGTGGGTTCACCCCTCCACTTT.

The V and J genes are TRBV3-1 (or the pseudogene TRBV3-2) and TRBJ1-2, with 9 bases identical to TRBD1. The CDR3 loop spans 14 amino acids. In germline, CDR1 is LGHDT, CDR2 YNNKEL (reference sequence). Germline trimming cut 5 bases from V and 3 bases from J; bases unmatched to any gene: 4. Here the CDR3 reads CASSVRQGDYGYTF. In DNA, the CDR3 is TGTGCCAGCAGCGTCCGACAGGGGGACTATGGCTACACCTTC.

V and J are TRBV2 and TRBJ2-4; the D is unclear. Germline-derived CDR1 and CDR2 are SNHLY and FYNNEI. CDR3 size: 12 residues. The V and J ends lost 2 bases and 4 bases respectively, with 3 bases between them. CDR3 DNA: TGTGCCAGCAGTGAATATAAAAACATTCAGTACTTC. Translating it yields CASSEYKNIQYF.

The chain is built from TRBV5-1 and TRBJ1-4, with 7 bases lining up with TRBD1. Germline CDR1 is SGHRS and CDR2 is YFSETQ. CDR3 length: 15 amino acids. The V segment lost 4 bases and the J segment 8 bases; nucleotides outside the gene matches: 11. The CDR3 region has the DNA TGCGCCAGCAGCCAGACAGGGATCGGCTCGGAAAAACTGTTTTTT. Protein product: CASSQTGIGSEKLFF.

The chain joins TRBV20-1 to TRBJ1-1; maybe TRBD1 (5 bases). The CDR3 covers 11 residues. V was pared by 7 bases and J by 3 bases, with 9 bases between. Germline-derived CDR1 and CDR2 are DFQATT and SNEGSKA (reference sequence). CDR3 amino acids: CSEAGHTEAFF. CDR3 DNA sequence: TGCAGTGAGGCAGGGCACACTGAAGCTTTCTTT.

This clone was seen more than once but under ten times. This rearrangement joins TRBV19 to TRBJ1-5, with unresolved D. This CDR3 has 14 amino acids. Germline assignment: CDR1 LNHDA and CDR2 SQIVND (reference sequence). The V end was cut by 5 bases, the J end by 4 bases, with 12 bases between. The CDR3 sequence: CASSAQTGNQPQHF. Here the CDR3 DNA reads TGTGCCAGTAGTGCCCAGACTGGAAATCAGCCCCAGCATTTT.

The table lists this clone with a count of one. The chain uses TRBV7-8 and TRBJ2-5; the match to TRBD2 covers 8 bases. V lost 2 bases and J lost 5; bases outside the gene matches: 7. This CDR3 contains 15 residues. CDR1 is SGHVS, CDR2 FQNEAQ, per germline. CDR3 loop: CASSLMTSVGETQYF. In DNA form, the CDR3 reads TGTGCCAGCAGCTTAATGACTAGCGTAGGGGAGACCCAGTACTTC. The full variable domain, in which reference TRBV7-8 and TRBJ2-5 provide the parts outside the CDR3, is GAGVSQSPRYKVAKRGQDVALRCDPISGHVSLFWYQQALGQGPEFLTYFQNEAQLDKSGLPSDRFFAERPEGSVSTLKIQRTQQEDSAVYLCASSLMTSVGETQYFGPGTRLLVL.

The chain has TRBV11-2 and TRBJ2-1; TRBD2 might be the D (6 bases). The CDR3 loop spans 18 amino acids. From germline, CDR1 is SGHAT and CDR2 FQNNGV. Trimming pared 3 bases from V and 0 bases from J, leaving 18 bases between. This CDR3 is CASSFLRGRSSSYNEQFF. Written as DNA, the CDR3 is TGTGCCAGCAGCTTCTTAAGAGGGAGGTCGAGCTCCTACAATGAGCAGTTCTTC.

V is TRBV2 and J is TRBJ1-1; 7 positions agree with TRBD1. The CDR3 loop spans 14 amino acids. J was trimmed by 1 base and V by 4 bases; bases with no gene match: 3. From germline, CDR1 is SNHLY and CDR2 FYNNEI. The CDR3 DNA follows: TGTGCCAGCAGTGTGGGACAGCAGAACACTGAAGCTTTCTTT. It yields the protein CASSVGQQNTEAFF. Looking up the rest from reference TRBV2 and TRBJ1-1 gives the full variable domain: EPEVTQTPSHQVTQMGQEVILRCVPISNHLYFYWYRQILGQKVEFLVSFYNNEISEKSEIFDDQFSVERPDGSNFTLKIRSTKLEDSAMYFCASSVGQQNTEAFFGQGTRLTVV.

The rearrangement links TRBV5-6 to TRBJ2-1; 11 bases map to TRBD2. The CDR3 length is 16 residues. V shed 0 bases and J 3 bases; nucleotides not matched to a gene: 2. CDR1 is SGHDT, CDR2 YYEEEE, per germline. Here the CDR3 reads CASSLALAGDYNEQFF. CDR3 sequence (DNA): TGTGCCAGCAGCTTGGCACTAGCGGGGGACTACAATGAGCAGTTCTTC.

The count of this clone is one. This chain joins TRBV30 and TRBJ2-1, with 11 bases aligning to TRBD1. The CDR3 is 13 amino acids. CDR1 and CDR2 from the germline V gene are GTSNPN and SVGIG (reference sequence). J gave up 15 bases and V 1 base, and 8 bases lay outside the gene matches. CDR3 protein: CAWSGWGQGEGFF. In DNA form, the CDR3 reads TGTGCCTGGAGTGGCTGGGGACAGGGGGAAGGGTTCTTC.

The rearrangement links TRBV2 to TRBJ2-5; perhaps TRBD2 as D (6 bases). V shed 3 bases and J shed 5 bases, with 13 bases lying between them. This CDR3 has 14 residues. CDR1 is SNHLY and CDR2 is FYNNEI in the germline V gene. In DNA, the CDR3 is TGTGCCAGCAGTGACAGTGGCGGGGTTGAGACCCAGTACTTC. Protein product: CASSDSGGVETQYF.

The chain links TRBV25-1 to TRBJ1-1; 8 bases are shared with TRBD1. The CDR3 loop spans 13 amino acids. V lost 8 bases to trimming and J lost 1 base; unmatched junction nucleotides: 3. The germline V gene encodes CDR1 MGHDK and CDR2 SYGVNS. CDR3 loop: CASLTGGNTEAFF. Here the CDR3 DNA reads TGTGCCAGCCTCACAGGGGGGAACACTGAAGCTTTCTTT.

The V gene is TRBV7-2, the J gene TRBJ2-5; TRBD2 matches at 11 bases. Per the germline V gene, CDR1 is SGHTA and CDR2 is FQGNSA. V shed 10 bases and J 2 bases; nucleotides not matched to a gene: 9. The CDR3 length is 15 residues. Here the CDR3 reads CAINSGGAGQETQYF. CDR3 sequence (DNA): TGTGCCATTAATAGCGGGGGGGCCGGGCAAGAGACCCAGTACTTC.